This entry describes one T cell receptor beta chain. This specimen belongs to a study of blood T cell repertoires in COVID-19. The overall study: Donors in the United States, Italy and Spain gave samples during acute or convalescent COVID-19. The analysed material was cDNA or gDNA that came from T cells, B-cell-depleted T cells, or PBMCs.

Per the original methods: Amplification of reference gene primers provided the estimated nucleated cell counts. Method: immunoSEQ multiplex PCR; TCRdb's copy keeps in-frame clones and lacks some. The V and J calls and clone size were taken over from that table, and D and trimming were inferred from the DNA. Here the sample spans 200,000 to 250,000 clones, 70% to 90% being singletons. Germline V gene sequence: CDR1 MNHEY, CDR2 SVGAGI. This CDR3 is 16 amino acids long. Germline trimming cut 1 base from V and 1 base from J; bases unmatched to any gene: 7. The sequence derives from a man aged 55 to 69 with acute or convalescent COVID-19. The gene calls are TRBV6-5 and TRBJ2-7; 7 bases match TRBD2. Sequencing was carried out using peripheral blood. The CDR3 loop reads CASSYFPAGESYEQYF. The CDR3 bases are TGTGCCAGCAGTTACTTCCCGGCGGGAGAATCCTACGAGCAGTACTTC.